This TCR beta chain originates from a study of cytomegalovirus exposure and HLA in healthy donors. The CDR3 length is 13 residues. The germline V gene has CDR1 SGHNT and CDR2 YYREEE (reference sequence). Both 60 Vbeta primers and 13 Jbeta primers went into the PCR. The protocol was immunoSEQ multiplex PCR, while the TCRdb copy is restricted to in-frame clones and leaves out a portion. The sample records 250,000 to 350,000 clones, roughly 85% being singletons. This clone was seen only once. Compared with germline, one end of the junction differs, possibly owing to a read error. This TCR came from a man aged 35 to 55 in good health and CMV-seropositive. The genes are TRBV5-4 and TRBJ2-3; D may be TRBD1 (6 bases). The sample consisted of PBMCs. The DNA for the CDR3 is TGTGCCAGCAGCTTTCTTAGGACAGATACGCGGTATTTT. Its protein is CASSFLRTDTRYF.